The clone carrying this T cell receptor beta chain came up many times. As yet, its antigen is unknown. The germline CDR1 and CDR2 sequences are MGHDK and SYGVNS. With 5 bases removed from V and 5 bases from J, the gap between germline ends came to 13 bases. The CDR3 runs 13 residues. TCRdb recomputed calls from the 5' RACE reads with MiXCR, one row per CDR3 protein. The sample gives about 64,000 distinct CDR3 sequences, approximately 5.7% of which show up once; approximately 4.5% is in the top ten. The data were taken from a study of CD8 T cells in ankylosing spondylitis. Study observations and caveats: A TCR beta motif of 7 or 8 highly homologous variants appeared characteristic of ankylosing spondylitis blood. Within matched ankylosing spondylitis synovial fluid, disease-linked clones were reportedly significantly enriched.

This TCR was sampled from a male donor with ankylosing spondylitis. Input material: synovial fluid, either unsorted or a sorted T cell fraction (not recorded which). V usage is TRBV25-1 and J usage is TRBJ2-7; a weak D match, TRBD2 (7 bases). DNA of the CDR3: TGTGCCAGCAGTCTCCGGGGGGCTGACGAGCAGTACTTC. Its translation: CASSLRGADEQYF.